This T cell receptor beta chain was recorded in a study of T cell changes during pregnancy in multiple sclerosis. Germline V CDR1 and CDR2: SQVTM, ANQGSEA. The junction had 6 bases not matched to a gene; V was cut back by 7 bases and J by 2 bases. This CDR3 contains 13 residues. The protocol was immunoSEQ multiplex PCR, while the TCRdb copy is restricted to in-frame clones and leaves out a portion. The repertoire includes under 150,000 clones, roughly 96% of them detected once, and 0.44% sits in the top ten. This receptor was obtained from a female donor with multiple sclerosis, enrolled in a pregnancy study. This specimen consisted of peripheral blood, obtained after pregnancy. The chain uses TRBV29-1 and TRBJ1-2; 8 bases fit TRBD1. The CDR3 DNA follows: TGCAGCGCCCGGACAGGGACGAACTATGGCTACACCTTC. Amino acids: CSARTGTNYGYTF.